Presented here are 30 T cell receptor beta chains from one specimen sequenced in a study of T cells generated in artificial thymic organoids. Reverse primers in the TRAC or TRBC constant regions drove separate semi-nested PCRs for TCRalpha and TCRbeta. TCRdb recomputed calls from the 5' RACE reads with MiXCR, one row per CDR3 protein. The repertoire holds under 10,000 distinct CDR3 sequences, with 20% to 30% as singletons. Antigens of these TCRs are unknown. Organoids aggregated human HSPCs with DLL1-transduced murine MS5 stromal cells. FACS-sorted CD34+CD3- hematopoietic stem and progenitor cells, with residual T cells removed, seeded the organoids. The sequencing input was naive CD8+ T cells grown in artificial thymic organoids from cord blood stem and progenitor cells. Subset defined: CD3+TCRalphabeta+CD8SP T cells; for blood, CD45RO-CCR7+ naive CD8+ T cells. The receptors shown here come from a human donor who gave cord blood stem cells for thymic organoid culture, a cardiac surgery patient who gave postnatal thymus, or a blood donor (not recorded which).

Of note for this clonotype: Its ends do not fully match the called genes, so a read error is possible. The V and J genes are TRBV18 and TRBJ2-3; 9 nucleotides line up with TRBD1. Germline V lookup: CDR1 KGHSH, CDR2 LQKENI. The CDR3 loop spans 15 amino acids. CDR3 nucleotide sequence: TGTGTCAGCTCACCACCGGGACAGGGTACAGATACGCAGTATTTT. This encodes CVSSPPGQGTDTQYF.

Relative to its sample, this clonotype is medium-sized. The chain links TRBV5-1 to TRBJ2-7, with D perhaps TRBD2 (6 bases). This CDR3 has 16 residues. CDR1 and CDR2 from the germline V gene are SGHRS and YFSETQ. V lost 2 bases and J 3 bases, leaving 18 bases between the germline ends. This chain's CDR3 is CASSLQPRTKIYEQYF. The CDR3, as DNA: TGCGCCAGCAGCTTACAACCTAGGACTAAAATCTACGAGCAGTACTTC.

A few counts support this clonotype. The V and J genes are TRBV3-1 and TRBJ2-3, with D perhaps TRBD1 (6 bases). The germline V gene encodes CDR1 LGHDT and CDR2 YNNKEL (reference sequence). This CDR3 comprises 15 residues. Trimming took 1 base from V and 3 from J, leaving 11 bases between them. The CDR3 reads CASSQAQGRTDTQYF. The CDR3 DNA reads TGTGCCAGCAGCCAAGCACAGGGTCGGACAGATACGCAGTATTTT.

By share, this clonotype ranks as medium-sized. The chain uses TRBV5-1 and TRBJ2-3, with TRBD1 matching 7 bases. Trimming removed 4 bases from V and 1 base from J; junction bases left unmatched: 6. From germline, CDR1 is SGHRS and CDR2 YFSETQ. This CDR3 has 15 residues. CDR3 bases: TGCGCCAGCAGCCACGGACAGGCTCGCACAGATACGCAGTATTTT. Translated: CASSHGQARTDTQYF.

Within the sample, this clonotype is medium-sized (0.01 to 0.1%). CDR3 DNA sequence: TGTGCCAGCAGCGTAGGCTGCCCCTTCACAGATACGCAGTATTTT. Translated: CASSVGCPFTDTQYF. This chain uses TRBV9 with TRBJ2-3, with D unclear. The length of the CDR3 is 15 residues. Trimming cost V 0 bases and J 2 bases, with 10 bases left between them. The germline gives CDR1 SGDLS, CDR2 YYNGEE.

This clonotype was observed a few times. J is TRBJ1-1 and V is TRBV12-3 or TRBV12-4; tentatively, D is TRBD1 (6 bases). The CDR3 totals 14 residues. The V end lost 5 bases, the J end lost 10 bases, and 20 bases lay between the germline ends. CDR3 DNA sequence: TGTGCCAGCAGTCCGGGACGGGGGCTGGTTGGAGCTTTCTTT. This encodes CASSPGRGLVGAFF.

Concerning this clonotype itself: Sequence at one end of the junction differs from germline and may be a read error. This chain connects TRBV4-1 to TRBJ2-5; D is perhaps TRBD2 (5 bases). The CDR3 consists of 15 residues. Germline CDR1 reads MGHRA; CDR2 reads YSYEKL. This CDR3 reads CACSQVGRGQETQYF. The CDR3 DNA sequence: TGCGCCTGCAGCCAAGTGGGCCGAGGGCAAGAGACCCAGTACTTC.

The chain has TRBV12-3 or TRBV12-4 and TRBJ1-5; D not certain. The CDR3 contains 14 residues. Trimming cost V 5 bases and J 4 bases, with 12 bases left between them. Here the CDR3 reads CASSHTRYNQPQHF. In nucleotides, the CDR3 is TGTGCCAGCAGTCATACCAGATATAATCAGCCCCAGCATTTT.

This clonotype was seen a handful of times. V is TRBV6-5 and J is TRBJ1-2; the D is unclear. Looked up from germline, CDR1 is MNHEY and CDR2 is SVGAGI. This CDR3 has 13 amino acids. Trimming pared 2 bases from V and 3 bases from J, leaving 7 bases between. Written as DNA, the CDR3 is TGTGCCAGCAGTTACAGGACGGACTATGGCTACACCTTC. This encodes CASSYRTDYGYTF.

The chain carries TRBV18 and TRBJ2-7; D call uncertain. The CDR3 totals 12 residues. The germline gives CDR1 KGHSH, CDR2 LQKENI. Between the trimmed V and J ends, which lost 3 bases and 4 bases, there was a span of 7 bases. DNA for the CDR3: TGTGCCAGCTCACCCTCGGCTTACGAGCAGTACTTC. It codes for CASSPSAYEQYF.

In regard to this clonotype: A clone one base away is much larger, so this may be a read error. The chain links TRBV18 to TRBJ1-4; the D gene is possibly TRBD1 (5 bases). Germline V gene data show CDR1 as KGHSH and CDR2 as LQKENI. V lost 3 bases and J 8 bases, leaving 13 bases between the germline ends. CDR3 size: 14 residues. The CDR3 protein is CASSPQDTLEKLFF. CDR3 DNA: TGTGCCAGCTCACCCCAGGACACCTTAGAAAAACTGTTTTTT.

This chain links TRBV5-5 with TRBJ2-1, with D perhaps TRBD1 (6 bases). This CDR3 comprises 17 residues. The V end lost 2 bases, the J end lost 0 bases, and 15 bases lay between the germline ends. From germline, CDR1 is SGHKS and CDR2 YYEKEE (reference sequence). The CDR3 DNA sequence: TGTGCCAGCAGCTTCCACGACAGGAGGAGCTCCTACAATGAGCAGTTCTTC. Protein sequence: CASSFHDRRSSYNEQFF.

This clonotype came up a few times. This rearrangement joins TRBV5-8 to TRBJ1-2; 9 positions agree with TRBD1. The CDR3 covers 13 residues. With 2 bases clipped from V and 8 bases from J, the junction kept 4 bases outside the gene matches. The germline V gene encodes CDR1 SGHTS and CDR2 YDEGEE. Here the CDR3 reads CASSFGQGKGYTF. CDR3 nucleotide sequence: TGTGCCAGCAGCTTTGGACAGGGGAAAGGCTACACCTTC. The full variable domain, in which reference TRBV5-8 and TRBJ1-2 provide the parts outside the CDR3, is EAGVTQSPTHLIKTRGQQATLRCSPISGHTSVYWYQQALGLGLQFLLWYDEGEERNRGNFPPRFSGRQFPNYSSELNVNALELEDSALYLCASSFGQGKGYTFGSGTRLTVV.

By frequency in the sample, this clonotype is medium-sized. The chain employs TRBV5-1 and TRBJ1-2; D gene unclear. The length of the CDR3 is 12 residues. V lost 5 bases to trimming and J lost 4 bases, with 9 bases between them. Germline lookup yields CDR1 SGHRS and CDR2 YFSETQ. The CDR3 reads CASRGTSYGYTF. The DNA of the CDR3 is TGCGCCAGCAGGGGCACAAGCTATGGCTACACCTTC.

On this clonotype: Given a much more abundant clone one base away, this may be a read error. The rearrangement uses TRBV27 and TRBJ2-5; D gene ambiguous. The CDR3 covers 14 residues. V was shortened by 8 bases and J by 5 bases, with 18 bases between the two germline ends. Germline V gene sequence: CDR1 MNHEY, CDR2 SMNVEV (reference sequence). The CDR3 DNA reads TGTGCCAGCGGAAAGAGATGTTTCAAGGAGACCCAGTACTTC. This translates into CASGKRCFKETQYF.

By frequency in the sample, this clonotype is medium-sized (0.01 to 0.1%). V usage is TRBV5-1 and J usage is TRBJ2-1; D is undetermined. Trimming pared 4 bases from V and 4 bases from J, leaving 6 bases between. CDR1 is SGHRS and CDR2 is YFSETQ in the germline V gene. The CDR3 totals 12 residues. CDR3 DNA: TGCGCCAGCAGCGCCTCGTACAATGAGCAGTTCTTC. This encodes CASSASYNEQFF.

This chain links TRBV4-1 with TRBJ1-1, with 8 bases that match TRBD1. V lost 8 bases and J lost 0; bases outside the gene matches: 8. Germline V gene sequence: CDR1 MGHRA, CDR2 YSYEKL. This CDR3 comprises 15 residues. This chain's CDR3 is CASGPRDRMNTEAFF. The CDR3 DNA follows: TGCGCCAGCGGCCCCCGGGACAGGATGAACACTGAAGCTTTCTTT.

This clonotype was detected only once. One base away lies a much larger clone, so this may be a sequencing read error. This chain joins TRBV10-3 and TRBJ1-1; the D is unclear. Trimming removed 6 bases at V and 1 base at J, with 9 bases between. CDR1 is ENHRY, CDR2 SYGVKD, per germline. The CDR3 length is 13 residues. The CDR3 reads CAIRELGNTEAFF. CDR3 sequence (DNA): TGTGCCATCAGAGAGCTGGGGAACACTGAAGCTTTCTTT.

This clonotype is judged medium-sized. J is TRBJ2-7 and V is TRBV12-3 or TRBV12-4, with D tentatively TRBD2 (6 bases). Between the trimmed V and J ends, which lost 3 bases and 2 bases, there was a span of 11 bases. The CDR3 consists of 14 residues. The CDR3 DNA reads as TGTGCCAGCAGTTTCGGGCGGGGTGCCTACGAGCAGTACTTC. Protein sequence: CASSFGRGAYEQYF.

Worth noting for this clonotype: This may arise from a read error, as a much more abundant clone is one base away. V and J are TRBV12-3 or TRBV12-4 and TRBJ1-1; tentatively, D is TRBD1 (5 bases). This CDR3 is built from 14 residues. In DNA form, the CDR3 reads TGTGCCAGCAGTTCTCCCGGGGCGAACACTGAAGCTCTCTTT. Amino acids: CASSSPGANTEALF.

The V call is TRBV2, the J call TRBJ2-5, with 12 positions matching TRBD2. Germline V gene sequence: CDR1 SNHLY, CDR2 FYNNEI. V dropped 6 bases and J dropped 4; count of bases not matched to a gene: 6. The CDR3 totals 15 residues. The CDR3 here is CASRPQLAGGETQYF. Here the CDR3 DNA reads TGTGCCAGCAGGCCCCAACTAGCGGGAGGAGAGACCCAGTACTTC.

By sample fraction, this clonotype is medium-sized (0.01 to 0.1%). The chain employs TRBV28 and TRBJ2-7, with TRBD2 matching 8 bases. The CDR3 spans 14 residues. In germline, CDR1 is MDHEN, CDR2 SYDVKM. Losses at the gene ends were 6 bases for V and 0 bases for J; bases not matched to a gene: 4. DNA of the CDR3: TGTGCCAGCAGCTACGGGGGGGACTCCTACGAGCAGTACTTC. Protein sequence: CASSYGGDSYEQYF.

This clonotype was counted only a few times. The chain couples TRBV5-4 to TRBJ1-1; no reliable D call. Germline CDR1 SGHNT, CDR2 YYREEE (reference sequence). V lost 4 bases and J 2 bases, leaving 9 bases between the germline ends. CDR3 length equals 13 residues. Here the CDR3 reads CASSRGGNTEAFF. The DNA for the CDR3 is TGTGCCAGCAGCCGGGGAGGAAACACTGAAGCTTTCTTT.

Comment on this clonotype: It may be a read error: a sequence one base away is much more abundant. The chain employs TRBV5-1 and TRBJ2-7; D possibly uses TRBD1 or TRBD2 (5 bases each). Germline loops: CDR1 SGHRS, CDR2 YFSETQ. CDR3 size: 14 residues. The CDR3, as DNA: TGCGCCCGCAGCCTCCTGAGGGGTCCCTTCGAGCAGTACTTC. It specifies CARSLLRGPFEQYF.

Details on this clonotype: One base away lies a much larger clone, so this may be a sequencing read error. CDR3 residues: CANSDGTGHGYTF. The CDR3 DNA is TGTGCCAACAGTGATGGGACAGGGCATGGCTACACCTTC. This chain joins TRBV6-1 and TRBJ1-2; TRBD1 matches 9 bases. CDR3 length: 13 residues. Germline V lookup: CDR1 MNHNS, CDR2 SASEGT.

By share, this clonotype ranks as medium-sized. The chain is built from TRBV12-3 or TRBV12-4 and TRBJ2-7; D call uncertain. This CDR3 has 13 residues. The V and J ends lost 4 bases and 4 bases respectively, with 11 bases between them. For the CDR3, the DNA is TGTGCCAGCAGTTGGGCCACTCCATACGAGCAGTACTTC. Amino acid sequence: CASSWATPYEQYF.

In DNA form, the CDR3 reads TGTGCCAGCAGTTACTCACGGGGACAAGATGAAAAACTGTTTTTT. Its protein is CASSYSRGQDEKLFF. V gene TRBV6-2 or TRBV6-3 combines with J gene TRBJ1-4; D may be TRBD1 (6 bases). Trimming took 0 bases from V and 6 from J, leaving 11 bases between them. CDR3 length: 15 residues. Germline CDR1 reads MNHEY; CDR2 reads SVGEGT.

In this sample, this clonotype is medium-sized (0.01 to 0.1%). CDR3 DNA: TGTGCCAGCAGCTTGAGGACAGGGGCTTTCTACGAGCAGTACTTC. Translating gives CASSLRTGAFYEQYF. The chain combines TRBV5-6 with TRBJ2-7; 9 bases line up with TRBD1. CDR3 length: 15 residues. Germline CDR1 reads SGHDT; CDR2 reads YYEEEE. V lost 1 base, J lost 3 bases, and 5 bases stayed unmatched.

This clonotype has just a few counts. One base away lies a much larger clone, so this may be a sequencing read error. This sequence joins TRBV4-2 and TRBJ1-4, with a tentative D call TRBD1 (5 bases). From germline, CDR1 is LGHNA and CDR2 YNFKEQ. V lost 5 bases, J lost 6 bases, and 22 bases lay in between. CDR3 length: 17 residues. CDR3 sequence reads: CASSISPGGRFHEKLFF. The CDR3 DNA reads TGTGCCAGCAGCATAAGTCCCGGGGGACGCTTTCATGAAAAACTGTTTTTT.

By sample fraction, this clonotype is medium-sized. The chain carries TRBV7-2 and TRBJ1-6, with no clear D. With 2 bases removed from V and 10 bases from J, the gap between germline ends came to 12 bases. Germline lookup yields CDR1 SGHTA and CDR2 FQGNSA. This CDR3 comprises 14 residues. DNA for the CDR3: TGTGCCAGCAGCTTAAGGTGGTGGTCCTCACCCCTCCACTTT. Its protein product is CASSLRWWSSPLHF.